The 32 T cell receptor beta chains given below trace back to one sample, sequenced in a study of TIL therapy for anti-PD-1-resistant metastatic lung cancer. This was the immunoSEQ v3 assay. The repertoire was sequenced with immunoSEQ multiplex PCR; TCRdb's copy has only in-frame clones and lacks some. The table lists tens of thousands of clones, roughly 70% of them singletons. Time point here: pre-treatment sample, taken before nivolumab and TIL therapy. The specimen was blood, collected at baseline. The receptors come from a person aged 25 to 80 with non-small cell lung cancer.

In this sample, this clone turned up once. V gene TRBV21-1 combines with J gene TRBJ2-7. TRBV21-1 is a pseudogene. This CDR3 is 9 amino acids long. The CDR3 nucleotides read TGTGCCGGCCACTCCGAGCAGTACTTC. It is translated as CAGHSEQYF.

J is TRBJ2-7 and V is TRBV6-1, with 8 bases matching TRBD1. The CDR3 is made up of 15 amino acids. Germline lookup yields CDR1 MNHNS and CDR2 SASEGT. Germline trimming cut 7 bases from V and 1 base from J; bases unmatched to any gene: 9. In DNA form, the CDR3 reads TGTGCCAGCAAAAGGGACAGGTCTTTATCCTACGAGCAGTACTTC. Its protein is CASKRDRSLSYEQYF.

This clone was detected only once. The DNA of the CDR3 is TGTGCCAGCAGTTCCTGGACATCAAACACCATATATTTT. Translating gives CASSSWTSNTIYF. The chain combines TRBV6-5 with TRBJ1-3, with D tentatively TRBD1 (5 bases). Looked up from germline, CDR1 is MNHEY and CDR2 is SVGAGI. V was clipped by 4 bases and J by 6 bases, with 10 bases between them. The CDR3 covers 13 residues.

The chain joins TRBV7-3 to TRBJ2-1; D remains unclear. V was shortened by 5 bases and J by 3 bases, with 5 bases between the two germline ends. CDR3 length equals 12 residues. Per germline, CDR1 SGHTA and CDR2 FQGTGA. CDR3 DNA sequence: TGTGCCAGCAGCCCCGGCTACAATGAGCAGTTCTTC. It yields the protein CASSPGYNEQFF.

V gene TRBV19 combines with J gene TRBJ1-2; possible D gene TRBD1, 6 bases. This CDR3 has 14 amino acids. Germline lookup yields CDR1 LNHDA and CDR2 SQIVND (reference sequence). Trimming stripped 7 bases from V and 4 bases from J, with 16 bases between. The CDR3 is CASIKGVQGYGYTF. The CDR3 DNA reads TGTGCCAGTATTAAGGGGGTGCAGGGCTATGGCTACACCTTC.

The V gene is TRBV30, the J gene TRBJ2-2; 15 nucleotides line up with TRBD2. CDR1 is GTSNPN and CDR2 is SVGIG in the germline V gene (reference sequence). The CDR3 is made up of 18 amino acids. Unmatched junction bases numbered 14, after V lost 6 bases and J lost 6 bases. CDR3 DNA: TGTGCCTGCGACTTCCTAAGGACTAGCGGGAGGGCCCCCGGGGAGCTGTTTTTT. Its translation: CACDFLRTSGRAPGELFF. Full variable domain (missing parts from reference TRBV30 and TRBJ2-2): SQTIHQWPATLVQPVGSPLSLECTVEGTSNPNLYWYRQAAGRGLQLLFYSVGIGQISSEVPQNLSASRPQDRQFILSSKKLLLSDSGFYLCACDFLRTSGRAPGELFFGEGSRLTVL.

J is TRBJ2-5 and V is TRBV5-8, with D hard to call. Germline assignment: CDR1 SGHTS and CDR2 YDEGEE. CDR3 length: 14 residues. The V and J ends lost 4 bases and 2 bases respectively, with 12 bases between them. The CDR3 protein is CASSVYVGQETQYF. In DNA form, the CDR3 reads TGTGCCAGCAGCGTATACGTTGGGCAAGAGACCCAGTACTTC.

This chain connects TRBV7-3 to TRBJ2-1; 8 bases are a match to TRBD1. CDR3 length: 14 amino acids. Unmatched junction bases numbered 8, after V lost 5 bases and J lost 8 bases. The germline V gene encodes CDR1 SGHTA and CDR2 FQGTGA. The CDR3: CASSPRHRGDEQFF. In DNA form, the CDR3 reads TGTGCCAGCAGCCCACGGCACAGGGGGGATGAGCAGTTCTTC.

The CDR3 protein is CAWSRGHRGRSNTEAFF. DNA for the CDR3: TGTGCCTGGTCCCGCGGGCACAGGGGGCGCTCGAACACTGAAGCTTTCTTT. The chain carries TRBV30 and TRBJ1-1; the match to TRBD1 covers 9 bases. Looked up from germline, CDR1 is GTSNPN and CDR2 is SVGIG (reference sequence). The CDR3 runs to 17 residues. V gave up 5 bases and J gave up 1 base; unmatched junction bases: 14.

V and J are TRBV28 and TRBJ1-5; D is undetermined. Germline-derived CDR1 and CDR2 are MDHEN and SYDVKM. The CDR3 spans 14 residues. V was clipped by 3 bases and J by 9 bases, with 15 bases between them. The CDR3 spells CASSFRPALRPQHF. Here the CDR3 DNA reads TGTGCCAGCAGTTTTCGTCCAGCCCTACGGCCCCAGCATTTT.

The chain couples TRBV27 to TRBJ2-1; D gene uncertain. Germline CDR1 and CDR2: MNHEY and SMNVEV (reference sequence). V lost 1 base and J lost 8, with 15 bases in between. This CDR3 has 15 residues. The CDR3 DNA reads TGTGCCAGCAGTTTATATCCAGCGTCTTCTGATGAGCAGTTCTTC. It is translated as CASSLYPASSDEQFF.

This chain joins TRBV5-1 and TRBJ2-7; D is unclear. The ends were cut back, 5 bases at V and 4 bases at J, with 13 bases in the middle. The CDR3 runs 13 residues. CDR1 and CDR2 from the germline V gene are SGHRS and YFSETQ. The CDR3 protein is CASRVGINYEQYF. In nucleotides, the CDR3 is TGCGCCAGCAGAGTAGGAATCAATTACGAGCAGTACTTC.

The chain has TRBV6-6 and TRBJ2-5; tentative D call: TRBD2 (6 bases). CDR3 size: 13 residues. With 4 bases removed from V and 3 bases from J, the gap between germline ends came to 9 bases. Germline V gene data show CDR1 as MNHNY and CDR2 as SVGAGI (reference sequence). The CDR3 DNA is TGTGCCAGCAGTTTCGGAGGGGAAGAGACCCAGTACTTC. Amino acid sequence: CASSFGGEETQYF.

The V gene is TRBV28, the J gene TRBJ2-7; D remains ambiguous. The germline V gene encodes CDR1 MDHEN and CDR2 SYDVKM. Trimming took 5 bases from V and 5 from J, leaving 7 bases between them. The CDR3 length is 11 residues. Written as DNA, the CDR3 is TGTGCCAGCAGTCCCGGCCACGAGCAGTACTTC. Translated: CASSPGHEQYF.

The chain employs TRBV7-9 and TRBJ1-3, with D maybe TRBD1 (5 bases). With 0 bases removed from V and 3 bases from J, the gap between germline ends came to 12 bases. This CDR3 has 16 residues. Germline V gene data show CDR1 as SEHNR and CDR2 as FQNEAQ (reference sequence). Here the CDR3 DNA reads TGTGCCAGCAGCTTAGCCACGCCAAGGGGTGGAAACACCATATATTTT. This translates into CASSLATPRGGNTIYF. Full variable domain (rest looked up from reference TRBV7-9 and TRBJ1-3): DTGVSQNPRHKITKRGQNVTFRCDPISEHNRLYWYRQTLGQGPEFLTYFQNEAQLEKSRLLSDRFSAERPKGSFSTLEIQRTEQGDSAMYLCASSLATPRGGNTIYFGEGSWLTVV.

In DNA, the CDR3 is TGTGCCAGCAGTTTAAATCGGAACTATGGCTACACCTTC. This codes for CASSLNRNYGYTF. The rearrangement uses TRBV28 and TRBJ1-2; D is unresolved. Trimming stripped 2 bases from V and 2 bases from J, with 6 bases between. The CDR3 is made up of 13 amino acids. In germline, CDR1 is MDHEN, CDR2 SYDVKM.

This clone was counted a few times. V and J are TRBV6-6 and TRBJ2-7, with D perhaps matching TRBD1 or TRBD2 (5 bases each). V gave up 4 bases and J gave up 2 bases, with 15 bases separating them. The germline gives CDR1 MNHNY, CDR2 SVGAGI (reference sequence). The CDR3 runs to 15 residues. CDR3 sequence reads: CASSSQGVLPYEQYF. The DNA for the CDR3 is TGTGCCAGCAGTTCGCAGGGAGTACTCCCCTACGAGCAGTACTTC.

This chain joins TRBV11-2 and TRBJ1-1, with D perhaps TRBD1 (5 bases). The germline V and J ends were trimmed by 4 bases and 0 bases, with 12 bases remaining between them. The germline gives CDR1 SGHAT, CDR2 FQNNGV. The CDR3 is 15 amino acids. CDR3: CASSSLRGVNTEAFF. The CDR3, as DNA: TGTGCCAGCAGCTCCCTTCGGGGCGTGAACACTGAAGCTTTCTTT.

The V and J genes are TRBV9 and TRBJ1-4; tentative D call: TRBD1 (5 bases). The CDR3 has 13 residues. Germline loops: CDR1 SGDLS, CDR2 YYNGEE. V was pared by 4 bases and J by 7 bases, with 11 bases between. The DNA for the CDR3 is TGTGCCAGCAGCACCAGTAGGGGTGAAAAACTGTTTTTT. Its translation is CASSTSRGEKLFF.

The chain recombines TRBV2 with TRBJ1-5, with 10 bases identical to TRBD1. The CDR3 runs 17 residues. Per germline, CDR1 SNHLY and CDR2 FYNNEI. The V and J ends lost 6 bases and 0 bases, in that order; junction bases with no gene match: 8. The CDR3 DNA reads TGTGCCAGCAGGTCGGGACAGGGGACTTATAGCAATCAGCCCCAGCATTTT. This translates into CASRSGQGTYSNQPQHF.

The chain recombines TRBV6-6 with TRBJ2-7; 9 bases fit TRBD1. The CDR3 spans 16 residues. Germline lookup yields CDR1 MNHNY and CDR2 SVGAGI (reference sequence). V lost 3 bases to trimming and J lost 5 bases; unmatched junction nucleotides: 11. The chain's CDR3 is CASSYSDRGPGHEQYF. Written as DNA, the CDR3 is TGTGCCAGCAGTTATTCGGACAGGGGACCGGGCCACGAGCAGTACTTC.

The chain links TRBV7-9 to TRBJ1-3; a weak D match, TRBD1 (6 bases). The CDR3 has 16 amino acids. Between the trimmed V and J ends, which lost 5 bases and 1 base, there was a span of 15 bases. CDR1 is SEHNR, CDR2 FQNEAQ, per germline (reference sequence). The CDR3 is CASSPKLGGSGNTIYF. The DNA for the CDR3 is TGTGCCAGCAGCCCGAAGCTAGGGGGGTCTGGAAACACCATATATTTT. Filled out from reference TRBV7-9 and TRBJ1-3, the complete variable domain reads DTGVSQNPRHKITKRGQNVTFRCDPISEHNRLYWYRQTLGQGPEFLTYFQNEAQLEKSRLLSDRFSAERPKGSFSTLEIQRTEQGDSAMYLCASSPKLGGSGNTIYFGEGSWLTVV.

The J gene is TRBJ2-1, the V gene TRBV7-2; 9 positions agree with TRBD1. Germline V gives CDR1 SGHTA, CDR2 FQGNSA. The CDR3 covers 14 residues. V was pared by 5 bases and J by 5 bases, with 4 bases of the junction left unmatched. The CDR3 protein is CASSARTGDNEQFF. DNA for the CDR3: TGTGCCAGCAGCGCCCGGACAGGGGACAATGAGCAGTTCTTC. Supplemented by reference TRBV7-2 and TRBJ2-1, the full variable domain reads GAGVSQSPSNKVTEKGKDVELRCDPISGHTALYWYRQSLGQGLEFLIYFQGNSAPDKSGLPSDRFSAERTGGSVSTLTIQRTQQEDSAVYLCASSARTGDNEQFFGPGTRLTVL.

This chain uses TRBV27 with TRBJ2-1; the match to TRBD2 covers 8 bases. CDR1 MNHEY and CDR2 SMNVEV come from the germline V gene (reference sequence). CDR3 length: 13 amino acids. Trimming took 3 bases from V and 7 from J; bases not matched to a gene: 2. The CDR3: CASSFGGGNEQFF. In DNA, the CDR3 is TGTGCCAGCAGTTTCGGGGGGGGGAATGAGCAGTTCTTC.

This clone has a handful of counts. The CDR3 nucleotides read TGCGCCAGCAGCCAGAGACAGGAAAACACTGAAGCTTTCTTT. This translates into CASSQRQENTEAFF. This sequence joins TRBV4-1 and TRBJ1-1; TRBD1 might be the D (6 bases). Trimming shortened V by 3 bases and J by 2 bases, and 10 bases separated the two germline ends. The CDR3 loop spans 14 amino acids. Germline CDR1 is MGHRA and CDR2 is YSYEKL.

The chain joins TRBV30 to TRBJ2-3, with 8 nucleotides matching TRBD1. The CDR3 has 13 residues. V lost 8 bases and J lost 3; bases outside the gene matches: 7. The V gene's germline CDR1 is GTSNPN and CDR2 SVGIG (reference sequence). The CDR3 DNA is TGTGCCGGCAGGGGGCAAAGAACAGATACGCAGTATTTT. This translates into CAGRGQRTDTQYF.

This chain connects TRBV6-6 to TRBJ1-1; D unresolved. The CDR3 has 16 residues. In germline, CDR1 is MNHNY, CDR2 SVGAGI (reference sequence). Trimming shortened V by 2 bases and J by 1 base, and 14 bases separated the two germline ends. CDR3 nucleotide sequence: TGTGCCAGCAGTTACGGGCCCGCAGGCAAGAACACTGAAGCTTTCTTT. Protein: CASSYGPAGKNTEAFF.

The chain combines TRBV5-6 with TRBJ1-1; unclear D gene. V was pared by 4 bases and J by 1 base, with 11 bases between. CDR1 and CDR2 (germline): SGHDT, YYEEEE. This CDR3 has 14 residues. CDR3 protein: CASSRRVGNTEAFF. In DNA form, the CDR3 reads TGTGCCAGCAGCCGGCGGGTGGGGAACACTGAAGCTTTCTTT.

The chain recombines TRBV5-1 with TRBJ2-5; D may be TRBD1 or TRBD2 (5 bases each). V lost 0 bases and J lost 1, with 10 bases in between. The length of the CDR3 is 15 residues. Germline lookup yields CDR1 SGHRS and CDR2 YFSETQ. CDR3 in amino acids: CASSLGGDGQETQYF. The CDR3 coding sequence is TGCGCCAGCAGCTTGGGAGGGGATGGCCAAGAGACCCAGTACTTC.

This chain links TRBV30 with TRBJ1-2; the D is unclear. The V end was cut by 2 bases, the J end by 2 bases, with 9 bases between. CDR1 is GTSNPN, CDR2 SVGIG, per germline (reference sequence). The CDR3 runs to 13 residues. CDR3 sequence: CAWSPPGNYGYTF. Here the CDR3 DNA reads TGTGCCTGGAGTCCACCTGGGAACTATGGCTACACCTTC.

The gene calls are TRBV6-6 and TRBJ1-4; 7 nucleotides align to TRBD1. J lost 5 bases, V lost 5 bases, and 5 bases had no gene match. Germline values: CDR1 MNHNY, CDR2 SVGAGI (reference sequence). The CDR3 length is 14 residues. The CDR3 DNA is TGTGCCAGCAGTACCGGGACAGTAAATGAAAAACTGTTTTTT. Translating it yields CASSTGTVNEKLFF.

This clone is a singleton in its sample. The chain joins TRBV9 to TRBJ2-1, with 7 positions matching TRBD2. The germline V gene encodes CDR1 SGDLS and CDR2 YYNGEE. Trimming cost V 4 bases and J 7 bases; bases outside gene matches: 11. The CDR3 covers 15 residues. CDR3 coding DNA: TGTGCCAGCAGCCTATACCCGGGGGAGGGTAATGAGCAGTTCTTC. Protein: CASSLYPGEGNEQFF.